The 24 T cell receptor beta chains reported below all come from one sample, sequenced in a study of blood T cell repertoires in COVID-19. Clones were read by immunoSEQ multiplex PCR, and TCRdb kept only the in-frame ones, dropping some. The top ten clones hold around 5% of a sample with under 200,000 clones, roughly 84% of them seen once. Sequenced material: peripheral blood. These TCRs come from a woman aged 45-65 years with COVID-19, enrolled during active disease.

This chain uses TRBV5-4 with TRBJ1-1; possible D gene TRBD1, 5 bases. The CDR3 is 14 amino acids. Germline CDR1 is SGHNT and CDR2 is YYREEE (reference sequence). Trimming removed 0 bases from V and 4 bases from J, with 10 bases in between. In nucleotides, the CDR3 is TGTGCCAGCAGCTTGGCCGGTGGGGCCACTGAAGCTTTCTTT. Amino acids: CASSLAGGATEAFF.

V gene TRBV7-3 combines with J gene TRBJ2-3; 9 bases align to TRBD1. J gave up 2 bases and V 6 bases, and 6 bases lay outside the gene matches. There are 15 residues in the CDR3. Germline V lookup: CDR1 SGHTA, CDR2 FQGTGA. CDR3 bases: TGTGCCAGCAGGGAAACAGGGGGCGTCACAGATACGCAGTATTTT. Amino acid sequence: CASRETGGVTDTQYF. Drawing the rest from reference TRBV7-3 and TRBJ2-3, the complete variable domain is GAGVSQTPSNKVTEKGKYVELRCDPISGHTALYWYRQSLGQGPEFLIYFQGTGAADDSGLPNDRFFAVRPEGSVSTLKIQRTERGDSAVYLCASRETGGVTDTQYFGPGTRLTVL.

The chain links TRBV27 to TRBJ2-1, with D possibly matching TRBD1 (6 bases). V lost 5 bases to trimming and J lost 6 bases, with 14 bases between them. Germline assignment: CDR1 MNHEY and CDR2 SMNVEV (reference sequence). The CDR3 length is 14 residues. CDR3 in amino acids: CASSISWGLNEQFF. The CDR3 bases are TGTGCCAGCAGTATTAGCTGGGGGCTCAATGAGCAGTTCTTC.

J is TRBJ2-1 and V is TRBV11-3; 7 nucleotides match TRBD1. V lost 3 bases and J lost 0; bases outside the gene matches: 14. This CDR3 spans 19 amino acids. Germline V gene sequence: CDR1 SGHNT, CDR2 YENEEA. The CDR3 bases are TGTGCCAGCAGCTTTCCCGACAGGGAATATCCCCTCTCCTACAATGAGCAGTTCTTC. It specifies CASSFPDREYPLSYNEQFF.

The genes are TRBV5-5 and TRBJ2-5, with a possible D match to TRBD1 (6 bases). Germline V gives CDR1 SGHKS, CDR2 YYEKEE (reference sequence). CDR3 length: 13 amino acids. Trimming pared 0 bases from V and 6 bases from J, leaving 9 bases between. CDR3 nucleotide sequence: TGTGCCAGCAGCTTGGCAGGGGAGAAGACCCAGTACTTC. It codes for CASSLAGEKTQYF.

The chain combines TRBV2 with TRBJ1-1, with 8 positions matching TRBD1. This CDR3 has 14 amino acids. CDR1 and CDR2 from the germline V gene are SNHLY and FYNNEI. Trimming at V came to 4 bases and at J to 1 base, leaving 2 bases not matched to a gene. This chain's CDR3 is CASSVTGANTEAFF. The CDR3 nucleotides are TGTGCCAGCAGTGTGACAGGGGCGAACACTGAAGCTTTCTTT.

The chain has TRBV18 and TRBJ2-3; 11 bases agree with TRBD1. CDR1 and CDR2 (germline): KGHSH, LQKENI. The length of the CDR3 is 15 residues. Trimming took 3 bases from V and 4 from J; bases not matched to a gene: 3. In nucleotides, the CDR3 is TGTGCCAGCTCACCCAGGGACAGGGGGTCAGATACGCAGTATTTT. It yields the protein CASSPRDRGSDTQYF.

The chain recombines TRBV5-1 with TRBJ2-7; the match to TRBD1 covers 10 bases. V shed 3 bases, J shed 6 bases, and the junction held 12 bases outside the gene matches. Germline-derived CDR1 and CDR2 are SGHRS and YFSETQ. This CDR3 comprises 16 residues. Here the CDR3 DNA reads TGCGCCAGCAGCTCCCCCGGGACAGGGGTTTCTCTCGAGCAGTACTTC. This gives the protein CASSSPGTGVSLEQYF.

The chain employs TRBV7-3 and TRBJ2-4, with D hard to call. CDR1 and CDR2 (germline): SGHTA, FQGTGA. The CDR3 covers 15 residues. V was cut by 1 base and J by 7 bases, with 14 bases left in between. DNA of the CDR3: TGTGCCAGCAGCTTAAGCGGTGAAGTCGGTAACATTCAGTACTTC. It is translated as CASSLSGEVGNIQYF. Using reference TRBV7-3 and TRBJ2-4 for the parts outside the CDR3, the full variable domain is GAGVSQTPSNKVTEKGKYVELRCDPISGHTALYWYRQSLGQGPEFLIYFQGTGAADDSGLPNDRFFAVRPEGSVSTLKIQRTERGDSAVYLCASSLSGEVGNIQYFGAGTRLSVL.

The V call is TRBV12-3 or TRBV12-4, the J call TRBJ1-1; D is unresolved. V dropped 7 bases and J dropped 10 bases, with 16 bases sitting between them. This CDR3 is built from 12 residues. CDR3 bases: TGTGCCAGCACCTCGTACCCCGTGAGAGCTTTCTTT. This encodes CASTSYPVRAFF.

The genes are TRBV29-1 and TRBJ2-1; tentatively, D is TRBD1 (6 bases). CDR3 length equals 15 residues. V was trimmed by 4 bases and J by 5 bases, leaving 18 bases between them. Germline CDR1 reads SQVTM; CDR2 reads ANQGSEA. For the CDR3, the DNA is TGCAGCGTTGTACGGGACACCGGTTATGACAATGAGCAGTTCTTC. As protein: CSVVRDTGYDNEQFF.

V and J are TRBV6-5 and TRBJ2-2, with 7 bases lining up with TRBD1. Trimming took 4 bases from V and 2 from J; bases not matched to a gene: 4. This CDR3 is built from 15 residues. The V gene's germline CDR1 is MNHEY and CDR2 SVGAGI. CDR3 loop: CASSSGQYNTGELFF. CDR3 nucleotide sequence: TGTGCCAGCAGTTCGGGACAGTACAACACCGGGGAGCTGTTTTTT.

The sample holds a few counts of this clone. A junction end diverges from the germline sequence, so it may reflect a read error. This chain links TRBV7-7 with TRBJ2-2; D gene uncertain. Germline loops: CDR1 SSHAT, CDR2 FNYEAQ (reference sequence). The CDR3 sequence is 14 residues long. Here the CDR3 reads CASSSSHNTGELFF. Here the CDR3 DNA reads TGTGCTAGCAGCTCGAGTCATAACACCGGGGAGCTGTTTTTT.

The CDR3: CASSQALNTEAFF. As DNA, the CDR3 is TGTGCCAGCAGCCAGGCTCTGAACACTGAAGCTTTCTTT. The rearrangement joins TRBV3-1 (or the pseudogene TRBV3-2) to TRBJ1-1; D ambiguous. V lost 3 bases, J lost 0 bases, and 5 bases lay in between. The CDR3 extends over 13 amino acids. In germline, CDR1 is LGHDT, CDR2 YNNKEL (reference sequence).

V is TRBV3-1 (or the pseudogene TRBV3-2) and J is TRBJ2-5; 10 bases agree with TRBD2. V lost 11 bases to trimming and J lost 5 bases; unmatched junction nucleotides: 11. This CDR3 contains 14 residues. Germline values: CDR1 LGHDT, CDR2 YNNKEL (reference sequence). The CDR3 region is CAVGSGGLRETQYF. CDR3 nucleotides: TGTGCCGTAGGTAGCGGGGGGCTACGGGAGACCCAGTACTTC.

This sequence joins TRBV28 and TRBJ1-2, with D perhaps TRBD1 (6 bases). Looked up from germline, CDR1 is MDHEN and CDR2 is SYDVKM. The CDR3 has 13 amino acids. The V and J ends lost 6 bases and 6 bases respectively, with 14 bases between them. The CDR3 region has the DNA TGTGCCAGCAGGATACAGGGAACTGATGGCTACACCTTC. As protein: CASRIQGTDGYTF.

CDR3 amino acids: CAWSYPWGGHEEQETQYF. The CDR3 DNA reads TGTGCCTGGAGTTACCCCTGGGGGGGCCATGAGGAACAAGAGACCCAGTACTTC. The gene calls are TRBV30 and TRBJ2-5; possibly TRBD2 for D (7 bases). This CDR3 is built from 18 residues. Germline lookup yields CDR1 GTSNPN and CDR2 SVGIG (reference sequence). The germline V and J ends were trimmed by 2 bases and 2 bases, with 24 bases remaining between them.

This rearrangement joins TRBV6-4 to TRBJ1-5; unclear D gene. V lost 0 bases, J lost 3 bases, and 9 bases lay in between. CDR1 is MRHNA, CDR2 SNTAGT, per germline. The CDR3 consists of 15 residues. The CDR3 region has the DNA TGTGCCAGCAGTGACTCCTGGCACGACAATCAGCCCCAGCATTTT. Residues: CASSDSWHDNQPQHF.

The chain joins TRBV10-2 to TRBJ1-2; TRBD1 matches 7 bases. The V and J ends lost 8 bases and 2 bases, in that order; junction bases with no gene match: 23. CDR1 and CDR2 from the germline V gene are WSHSY and SAAADI. The CDR3 sequence is 19 residues long. CDR3: CASFFKSNWQGEINYGYTF. The CDR3 nucleotides are TGCGCCAGCTTCTTTAAATCTAATTGGCAGGGGGAAATAAACTATGGCTACACCTTC.

This chain connects TRBV30 to TRBJ2-3; D uncertain. V lost 5 bases and J 1 base, leaving 7 bases between the germline ends. Germline V gene data show CDR1 as GTSNPN and CDR2 as SVGIG (reference sequence). This CDR3 comprises 12 residues. The CDR3 loop is CAWGSGTDTQYF. The DNA for the CDR3 is TGTGCCTGGGGGTCGGGCACAGATACGCAGTATTTT.

This chain links TRBV28 with TRBJ2-2; 11 bases map to TRBD1. The germline CDR1 and CDR2 sequences are MDHEN and SYDVKM. J lost 7 bases, V lost 4 bases, and 11 bases had no gene match. This CDR3 contains 17 residues. As DNA, the CDR3 is TGTGCCAGCAGTTCATCGGGACAGGGGGTTAATTACGGGGAGCTGTTTTTT. Residues: CASSSSGQGVNYGELFF.

V is TRBV6-5 and J is TRBJ1-6, with 7 bases that match TRBD1. The CDR3 has 16 amino acids. Losses at the gene ends were 2 bases for V and 4 bases for J; bases not matched to a gene: 5. Germline V CDR1 and CDR2: MNHEY, SVGAGI. For the CDR3, the DNA is TGTGCCAGCAGTTACGCTAGGGACAGTTATAATTCACCCCTCCACTTT. This codes for CASSYARDSYNSPLHF.

This chain uses TRBV18 with TRBJ2-7; TRBD2 matches at 8 bases. V gave up 0 bases and J gave up 3 bases; unmatched junction bases: 10. Germline CDR1 reads KGHSH; CDR2 reads LQKENI. CDR3 length: 17 residues. As DNA, the CDR3 is TGTGCCAGCTCACCACCGTGGCAGCGGGGGCCCGACTACGAGCAGTACTTC. Residues: CASSPPWQRGPDYEQYF.

This clone was counted between two and nine times. The genes are TRBV19 and TRBJ1-5, with 7 bases aligning to TRBD1. The CDR3 covers 16 residues. The germline gives CDR1 LNHDA, CDR2 SQIVND (reference sequence). The junction had 6 bases not matched to a gene; V was cut back by 4 bases and J by 0 bases. This CDR3 is CASSTRTGVSNQPQHF. The CDR3, as DNA: TGTGCCAGTAGTACAAGAACAGGGGTTAGCAATCAGCCCCAGCATTTT.